This is a list of T cell receptor beta chains from one sample in a study of shared clonotypes between healthy human individuals. Repertoires were generated with immunoSEQ multiplex PCR, while TCRdb's copy carries only in-frame clones and drops some. The sample records about 95,000 clones, 67% being singletons. Sequenced sample: memory CD8+ T cells sorted from blood. The receptors originated from a young man in good health. Each CDR3 is given with its conserved first and last residue. A D gene is named only where the DNA matches it firmly. Size is omitted from some rows. Given values are once, few, many or a class for expanded clones.

J: TRBJ1-2; V: TRBV7-9; size: NA; D: NA; CDR3: CASSLGAGTLGPDYGYTF; DNA: TGTGCCAGCAGCTTAGGGGCGGGGACACTCGGTCCCGACTATGGCTACACCTTC
J: TRBJ2-1; V: TRBV28; size: NA; D: TRBD1; CDR3: CASSFRDRGRSYNEQFF; DNA: TGTGCCAGCAGTTTTAGGGACAGGGGGCGCAGCTACAATGAGCAGTTCTTC
J: TRBJ1-1; V: TRBV6-6; size: few; D: NA; CDR3: CASSYGGTEAFF; DNA: TGTGCCAGCAGTTACGGTGGAACTGAAGCTTTCTTT
J: TRBJ2-1; V: TRBV27; size: NA; D: TRBD2; CDR3: CASSTGASGNNEQFF; DNA: TGTGCCAGCAGTACCGGGGCTAGCGGAAACAATGAGCAGTTCTTC
J: TRBJ1-3; V: TRBV7-9; size: NA; D: NA; CDR3: CASSSPGGLGNTIYF; DNA: TGTGCCAGCAGCTCCCCCGGGGGACTTGGAAACACCATATATTTT
J: TRBJ1-2; V: TRBV15; size: few; D: TRBD1; CDR3: CATSDRTGGHYGYTF; DNA: TGTGCCACCAGCGACCGGACAGGGGGCCACTATGGCTACACCTTC
J: TRBJ2-3; V: TRBV29-1; size: NA; D: NA; CDR3: CSVGKVQDTQYF; DNA: TGCAGCGTCGGCAAGGTCCAAGATACGCAGTATTTT
J: TRBJ2-5; V: TRBV5-1; size: NA; D: TRBD2; CDR3: CASSLGAGDLQETQYF; DNA: TGCGCCAGCAGCTTAGGGGCGGGAGACCTCCAAGAGACCCAGTACTTC
J: TRBJ2-2; V: TRBV5-1; size: NA; D: TRBD2; CDR3: CASSNTPGLGGTGELFF; DNA: TGCGCCAGCAGCAACACACCGGGACTAGGAGGCACCGGGGAGCTGTTTTTT
J: TRBJ1-1; V: TRBV28; size: NA; D: NA; CDR3: CASSLSGGYTEAFF; DNA: TGTGCCAGCAGTTTATCCGGGGGCTACACTGAAGCTTTCTTT
J: TRBJ2-3; V: TRBV2; size: NA; D: NA; CDR3: CASIGREPTDTQYF; DNA: TGTGCCAGCATAGGACGGGAGCCCACAGATACGCAGTATTTT
J: TRBJ1-4; V: TRBV2; size: NA; D: TRBD1; CDR3: CASSGQGGDGEKLFF; DNA: TGTGCCAGCAGTGGACAGGGAGGAGACGGTGAAAAACTGTTTTTT
J: TRBJ2-3; V: TRBV6-4; size: many; D: TRBD2; CDR3: CASSDKAGGTDTQYF; DNA: TGTGCCAGCAGTGACAAAGCGGGAGGCACAGATACGCAGTATTTT
J: TRBJ2-2; V: TRBV9; size: many; D: NA; CDR3: CASSVGVGTGELFF; DNA: TGTGCCAGCAGCGTAGGGGTGGGCACCGGGGAGCTGTTTTTT
J: TRBJ2-2; V: TRBV29-1; size: many; D: TRBD1; CDR3: CSVEDLEGAGTGELFF; DNA: TGCAGCGTTGAAGATCTAGAGGGGGCCGGAACCGGGGAGCTGTTTTTT
J: TRBJ2-7; V: TRBV30; size: few; D: NA; CDR3: CAWRAGLGGSYEQYF; DNA: TGTGCCTGGAGGGCCGGACTAGGGGGATCCTACGAGCAGTACTTC
J: TRBJ1-2; V: TRBV28; size: NA; D: NA; CDR3: CASSFQYRGDYGYTF; DNA: TGTGCCAGCAGTTTTCAGTACAGAGGCGACTATGGCTACACCTTC
J: TRBJ2-5; V: TRBV9; size: NA; D: TRBD2; CDR3: CASSPGGLAGVETQYF; DNA: TGTGCCAGCAGCCCCGGGGGTCTAGCGGGAGTAGAGACCCAGTACTTC
J: TRBJ1-1; V: TRBV10-3; size: once; D: TRBD1; CDR3: CAISGAPDRGLTEAFF; DNA: TGTGCCATCAGTGGCGCACCGGACAGGGGGCTTACTGAAGCTTTCTTT
J: TRBJ2-3; V: TRBV6-4; size: many; D: TRBD2; CDR3: CASSPGTSDTDTQYF; DNA: TGTGCCAGCAGTCCCGGGACTAGCGACACAGATACGCAGTATTTT
J: TRBJ2-1; V: TRBV15; size: NA; D: TRBD1; CDR3: CATSRDRGTVNEQFF; DNA: TGTGCCACCAGCAGAGATAGAGGGACAGTCAATGAGCAGTTCTTC
J: TRBJ1-2; V: TRBV11-2; size: many; D: NA; CDR3: CASSLLNYGYTF; DNA: TGTGCCAGCAGCTTACTGAACTATGGCTACACCTTC
J: TRBJ1-1; V: TRBV28; size: NA; D: TRBD1; CDR3: CASSRTGRAFF; DNA: TGTGCCAGCAGTCGGACAGGGCGGGCTTTCTTT
J: TRBJ2-5; V: TRBV10-1; size: NA; D: NA; CDR3: CASSESLGETQYF; DNA: TGCGCCAGCAGTGAGTCTTTAGGAGAGACCCAGTACTTC
J: TRBJ2-7; V: TRBV28; size: few; D: TRBD2; CDR3: CASSFGTSVDEQYF; DNA: TGTGCCAGCAGTTTTGGGACTAGCGTCGACGAGCAGTACTTC
J: TRBJ2-4; V: TRBV7-9; size: NA; D: TRBD1; CDR3: CASSLTDRDIQYF; DNA: TGTGCCAGCAGCTTAACGGACAGGGACATTCAGTACTTC
J: TRBJ1-5; V: TRBV7-8; size: NA; D: NA; CDR3: CASSLLRGVIQPQHF; DNA: TGTGCCAGCAGCTTACTACGGGGTGTCATACAGCCCCAGCATTTT
J: TRBJ2-5; V: TRBV5-1; size: once; D: NA; CDR3: CASSFDYQGRETQYF; DNA: TGCGCCAGCAGCTTTGACTACCAGGGTCGAGAGACCCAGTACTTC
J: TRBJ1-4; V: TRBV4-3; size: many; D: TRBD1; CDR3: CASSHATGGSEKLFF; DNA: TGCGCCAGCAGCCATGCTACAGGGGGAAGTGAAAAACTGTTTTTT
J: TRBJ2-7; V: TRBV5-1; size: NA; D: NA; CDR3: CASSPPEAYEQYF; DNA: TGCGCCAGCAGCCCCCCGGAGGCCTACGAGCAGTACTTC
J: TRBJ2-3; V: TRBV11-3; size: NA; D: NA; CDR3: CASSGRATDTQYF; DNA: TGTGCCAGCAGCGGCCGGGCCACAGATACGCAGTATTTT
J: TRBJ1-1; V: TRBV7-9; size: NA; D: NA; CDR3: CASSLLKDLWMNTEAFF; DNA: TGTGCCAGCAGCTTACTAAAGGACCTGTGGATGAACACTGAAGCTTTCTTT
J: TRBJ1-2; V: TRBV6-5; size: once; D: NA; CDR3: CASRTPGYGYTF; DNA: TGTGCCAGCAGGACCCCAGGGTATGGCTACACCTTC
J: TRBJ1-4; V: TRBV28; size: NA; D: TRBD1; CDR3: CASRAGTELFF; DNA: TGTGCCAGCAGGGCCGGGACAGAACTGTTTTTT
J: TRBJ2-1; V: TRBV5-4; size: NA; D: NA; CDR3: CASSSPDYNEQFF; DNA: TGTGCCAGCAGCTCCCCGGACTACAATGAGCAGTTCTTC
J: TRBJ2-7; V: TRBV18; size: NA; D: TRBD1; CDR3: CASSPGDRDYEQYF; DNA: TGTGCCAGCTCACCAGGGGACAGGGACTACGAGCAGTACTTC
J: TRBJ2-7; V: TRBV11-2; size: NA; D: NA; CDR3: CASSPGPFYEQYF; DNA: TGTGCCAGCAGCCCCGGACCGTTCTACGAGCAGTACTTC
J: TRBJ1-3; V: TRBV13; size: NA; D: TRBD1; CDR3: CASSVLGGYSGNTIYF; DNA: TGTGCCAGCAGCGTTTTAGGGGGCTACTCTGGAAACACCATATATTTT
J: TRBJ1-5; V: TRBV27; size: NA; D: TRBD1; CDR3: CASRPEQQGGNQPQHF; DNA: TGTGCCAGCAGACCCGAACAACAGGGGGGCAATCAGCCCCAGCATTTT
J: TRBJ1-5; V: TRBV5-1; size: few; D: TRBD1; CDR3: CVVKRDRGNLYSNQPQHF; DNA: TGCGTAGTAAAGAGGGACAGGGGAAACTTATATAGCAATCAGCCCCAGCATTTT
J: TRBJ2-1; V: TRBV6-1; size: few; D: TRBD2; CDR3: CASSEFGGSSYNEQFF; DNA: TGTGCCAGCAGTGAATTCGGCGGGAGTTCCTACAATGAGCAGTTCTTC
J: TRBJ2-7; V: TRBV4-3; size: many; D: TRBD1; CDR3: CASSQDGGTGEGEQYF; DNA: TGCGCCAGCAGCCAAGATGGGGGGACAGGGGAAGGCGAGCAGTACTTC
J: TRBJ2-7; V: TRBV10-2; size: NA; D: TRBD2; CDR3: CASKETGGSSYEQYF; DNA: TGCGCCAGCAAGGAGACGGGAGGGAGCTCCTACGAGCAGTACTTC
J: TRBJ2-7; V: TRBV27; size: NA; D: NA; CDR3: CASSLIGDEQYF; DNA: TGTGCCAGCAGTTTAATCGGTGACGAGCAGTACTTC
J: TRBJ2-2; V: TRBV10-1; size: few; D: NA; CDR3: CASSESIPANTGELFF; DNA: TGCGCCAGCAGTGAGTCGATTCCGGCGAACACCGGGGAGCTGTTTTTT
J: TRBJ2-3; V: TRBV7-9; size: NA; D: TRBD1; CDR3: CASRALGQLTDTQYF; DNA: TGTGCCAGCAGGGCTCTGGGACAGTTAACAGATACGCAGTATTTT
J: TRBJ2-6; V: TRBV10-3; size: NA; D: TRBD1; CDR3: CASHSGTGEVGANVLTF; DNA: TGTGCCTCACACTCCGGGACAGGGGAGGTCGGGGCCAACGTCCTGACTTTC
J: TRBJ2-7; V: TRBV28; size: NA; D: NA; CDR3: CASSFAQGPYEQYF; DNA: TGTGCCAGCAGTTTTGCGCAGGGTCCCTACGAGCAGTACTTC
J: TRBJ2-7; V: TRBV27; size: few; D: TRBD1; CDR3: CASSLGQEPYEQYF; DNA: TGTGCCAGCAGTTTGGGACAGGAACCCTACGAGCAGTACTTC
J: TRBJ2-1; V: TRBV7-2; size: NA; D: TRBD2; CDR3: CASPPGGLAINEQFF; DNA: TGTGCCAGCCCCCCGGGGGGACTAGCGATAAATGAGCAGTTCTTC